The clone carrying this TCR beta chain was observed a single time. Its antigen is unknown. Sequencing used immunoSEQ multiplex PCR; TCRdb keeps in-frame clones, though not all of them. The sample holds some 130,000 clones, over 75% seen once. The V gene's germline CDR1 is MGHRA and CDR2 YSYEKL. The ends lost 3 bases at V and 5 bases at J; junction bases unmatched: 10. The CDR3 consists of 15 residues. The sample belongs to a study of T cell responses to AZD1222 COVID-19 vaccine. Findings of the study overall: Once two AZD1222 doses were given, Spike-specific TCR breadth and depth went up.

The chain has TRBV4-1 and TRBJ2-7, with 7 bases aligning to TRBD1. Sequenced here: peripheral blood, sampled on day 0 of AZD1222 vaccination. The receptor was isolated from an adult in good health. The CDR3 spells CASSQLKGAPNEQYF. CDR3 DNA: TGCGCCAGCAGCCAGCTCAAGGGGGCCCCCAACGAGCAGTACTTC.